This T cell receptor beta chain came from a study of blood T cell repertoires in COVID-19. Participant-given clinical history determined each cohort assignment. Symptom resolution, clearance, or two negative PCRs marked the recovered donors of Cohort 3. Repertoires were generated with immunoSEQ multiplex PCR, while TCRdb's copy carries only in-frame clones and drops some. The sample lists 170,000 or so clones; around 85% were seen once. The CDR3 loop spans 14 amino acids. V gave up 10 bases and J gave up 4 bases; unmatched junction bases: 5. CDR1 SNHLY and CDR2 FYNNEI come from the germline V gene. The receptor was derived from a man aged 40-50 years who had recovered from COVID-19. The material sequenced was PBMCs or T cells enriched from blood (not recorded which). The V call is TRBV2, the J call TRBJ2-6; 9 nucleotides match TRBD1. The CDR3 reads CATLQGAGANVLTF. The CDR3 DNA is TGTGCCACCCTACAGGGGGCAGGGGCCAACGTCCTGACTTTC.